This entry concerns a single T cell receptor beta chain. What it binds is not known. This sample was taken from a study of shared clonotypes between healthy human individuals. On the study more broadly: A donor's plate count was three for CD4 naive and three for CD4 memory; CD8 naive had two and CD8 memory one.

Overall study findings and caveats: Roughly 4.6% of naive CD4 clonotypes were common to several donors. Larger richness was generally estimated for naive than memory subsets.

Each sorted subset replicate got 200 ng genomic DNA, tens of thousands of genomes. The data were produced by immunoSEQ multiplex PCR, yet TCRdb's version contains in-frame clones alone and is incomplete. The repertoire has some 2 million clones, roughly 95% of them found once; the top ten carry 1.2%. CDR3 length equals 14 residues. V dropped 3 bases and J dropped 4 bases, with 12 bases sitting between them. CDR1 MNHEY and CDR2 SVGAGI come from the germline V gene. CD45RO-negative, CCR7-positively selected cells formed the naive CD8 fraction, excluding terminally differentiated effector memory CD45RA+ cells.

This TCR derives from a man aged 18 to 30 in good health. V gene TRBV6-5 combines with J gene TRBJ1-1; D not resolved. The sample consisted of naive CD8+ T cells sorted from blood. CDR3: CASSYRPFGTEAFF. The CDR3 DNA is TGTGCCAGCAGTTATCGTCCCTTCGGCACTGAAGCTTTCTTT.